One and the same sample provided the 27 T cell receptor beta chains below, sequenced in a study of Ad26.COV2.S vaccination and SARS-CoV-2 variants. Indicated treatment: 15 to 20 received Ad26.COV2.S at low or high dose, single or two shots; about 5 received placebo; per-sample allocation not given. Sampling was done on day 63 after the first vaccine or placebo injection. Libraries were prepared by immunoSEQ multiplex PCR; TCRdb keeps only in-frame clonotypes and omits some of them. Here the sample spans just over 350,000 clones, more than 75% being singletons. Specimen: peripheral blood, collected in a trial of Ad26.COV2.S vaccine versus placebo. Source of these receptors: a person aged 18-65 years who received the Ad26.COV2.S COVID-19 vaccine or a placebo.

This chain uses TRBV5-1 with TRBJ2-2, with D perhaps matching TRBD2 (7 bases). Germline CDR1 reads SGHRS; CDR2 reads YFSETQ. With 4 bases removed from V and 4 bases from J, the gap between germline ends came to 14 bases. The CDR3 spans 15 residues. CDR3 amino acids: CASSPRGGLTGELFF. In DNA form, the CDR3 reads TGCGCCAGCAGCCCCCGCGGGGGCCTCACCGGGGAGCTGTTTTTT.

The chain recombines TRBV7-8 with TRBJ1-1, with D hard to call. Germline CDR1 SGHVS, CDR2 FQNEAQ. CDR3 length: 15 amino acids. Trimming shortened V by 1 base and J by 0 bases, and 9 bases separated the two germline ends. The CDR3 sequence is CASSLVGGMNTEAFF. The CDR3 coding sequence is TGTGCCAGCAGCTTAGTCGGCGGCATGAACACTGAAGCTTTCTTT. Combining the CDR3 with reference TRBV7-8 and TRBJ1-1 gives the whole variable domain GAGVSQSPRYKVAKRGQDVALRCDPISGHVSLFWYQQALGQGPEFLTYFQNEAQLDKSGLPSDRFFAERPEGSVSTLKIQRTQQEDSAVYLCASSLVGGMNTEAFFGQGTRLTVV.

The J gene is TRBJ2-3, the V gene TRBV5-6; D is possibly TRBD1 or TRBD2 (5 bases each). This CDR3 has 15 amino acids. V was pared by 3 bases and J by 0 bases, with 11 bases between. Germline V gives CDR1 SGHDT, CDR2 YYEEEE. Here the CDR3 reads CASSSPGRSTDTQYF. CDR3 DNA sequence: TGTGCCAGCAGCTCACCGGGGCGTAGCACAGATACGCAGTATTTT. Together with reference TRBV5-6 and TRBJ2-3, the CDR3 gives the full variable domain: DAGVTQSPTHLIKTRGQQVTLRCSPKSGHDTVSWYQQALGQGPQFIFQYYEEEERQRGNFPDRFSGHQFPNYSSELNVNALLLGDSALYLCASSSPGRSTDTQYFGPGTRLTVL.

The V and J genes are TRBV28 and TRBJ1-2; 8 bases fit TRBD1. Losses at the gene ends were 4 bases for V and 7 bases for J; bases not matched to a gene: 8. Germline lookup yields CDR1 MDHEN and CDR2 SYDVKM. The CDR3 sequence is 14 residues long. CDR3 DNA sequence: TGTGCCAGCAGTTCCCCAGGGGGCGTGAGTGGCTACACCTTC. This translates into CASSSPGGVSGYTF.

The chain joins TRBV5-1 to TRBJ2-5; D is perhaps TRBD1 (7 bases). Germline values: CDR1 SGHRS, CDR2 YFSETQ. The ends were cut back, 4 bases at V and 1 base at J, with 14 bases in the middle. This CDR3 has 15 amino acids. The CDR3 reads CASSGLTGVQETQYF. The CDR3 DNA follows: TGCGCCAGCAGCGGACTAACAGGGGTCCAAGAGACCCAGTACTTC.

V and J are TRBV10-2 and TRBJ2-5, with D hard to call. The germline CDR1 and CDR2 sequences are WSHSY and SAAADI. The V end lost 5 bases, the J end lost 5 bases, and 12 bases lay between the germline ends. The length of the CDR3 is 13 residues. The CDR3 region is CASSHYGRETQYF. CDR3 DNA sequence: TGCGCCAGCAGTCATTATGGCAGGGAGACCCAGTACTTC.

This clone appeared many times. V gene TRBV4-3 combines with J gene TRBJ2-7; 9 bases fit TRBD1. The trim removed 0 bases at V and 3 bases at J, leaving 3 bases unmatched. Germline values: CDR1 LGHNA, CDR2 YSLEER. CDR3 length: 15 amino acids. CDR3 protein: CASSQELDRGYEQYF. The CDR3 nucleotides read TGCGCCAGCAGCCAAGAATTGGACAGGGGCTACGAGCAGTACTTC.

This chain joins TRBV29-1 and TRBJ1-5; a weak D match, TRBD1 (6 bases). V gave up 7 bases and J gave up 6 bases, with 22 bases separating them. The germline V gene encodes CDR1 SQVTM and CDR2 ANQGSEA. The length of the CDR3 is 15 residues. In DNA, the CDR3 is TGCAGCGCTTCTTCCGGGACACTGGGGAGTCAGCCCCAGCATTTT. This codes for CSASSGTLGSQPQHF.

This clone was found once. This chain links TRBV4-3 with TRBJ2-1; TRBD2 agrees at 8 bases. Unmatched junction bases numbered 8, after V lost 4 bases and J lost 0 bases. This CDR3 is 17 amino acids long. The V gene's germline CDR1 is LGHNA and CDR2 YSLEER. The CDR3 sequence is CASSPSPGTSSYNEQFF. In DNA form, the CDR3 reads TGCGCCAGCAGCCCGTCCCCCGGGACTAGCTCCTACAATGAGCAGTTCTTC.

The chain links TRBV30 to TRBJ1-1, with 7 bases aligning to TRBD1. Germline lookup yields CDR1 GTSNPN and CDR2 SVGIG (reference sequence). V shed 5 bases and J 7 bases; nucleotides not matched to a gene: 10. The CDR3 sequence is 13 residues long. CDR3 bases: TGTGCCTGGGTTCCGAGGGGGCAAATTGAAGCTTTCTTT. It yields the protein CAWVPRGQIEAFF.

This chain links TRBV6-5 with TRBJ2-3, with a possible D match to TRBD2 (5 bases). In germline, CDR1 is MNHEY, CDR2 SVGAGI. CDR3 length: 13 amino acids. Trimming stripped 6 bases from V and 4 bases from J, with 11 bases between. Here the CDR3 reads CASSGNLADTQYF. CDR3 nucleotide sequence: TGTGCCAGCAGCGGGAATCTTGCAGATACGCAGTATTTT.

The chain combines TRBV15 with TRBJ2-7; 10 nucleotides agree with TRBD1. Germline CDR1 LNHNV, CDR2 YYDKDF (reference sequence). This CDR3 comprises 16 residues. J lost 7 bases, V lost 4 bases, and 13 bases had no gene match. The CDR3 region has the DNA TGTGCCACCAGCACCTCTACCGGGACAGGGGTTCATGAGCAGTACTTC. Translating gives CATSTSTGTGVHEQYF.

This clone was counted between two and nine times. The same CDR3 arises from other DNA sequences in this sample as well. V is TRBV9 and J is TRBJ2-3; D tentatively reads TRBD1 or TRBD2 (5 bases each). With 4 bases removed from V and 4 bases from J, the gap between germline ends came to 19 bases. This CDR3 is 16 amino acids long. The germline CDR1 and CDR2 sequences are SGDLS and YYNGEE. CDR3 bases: TGTGCCAGCAGCCCCCGGGGCCCAAGTGGGGCAGATACGCAGTATTTT. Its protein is CASSPRGPSGADTQYF.

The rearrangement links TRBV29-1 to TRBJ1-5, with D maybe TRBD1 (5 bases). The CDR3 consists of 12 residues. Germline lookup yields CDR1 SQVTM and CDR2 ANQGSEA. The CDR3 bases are TGCGCCGGGGGGAAGGGTAATCAGCCCCAGCATTTT. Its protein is CAGGKGNQPQHF.

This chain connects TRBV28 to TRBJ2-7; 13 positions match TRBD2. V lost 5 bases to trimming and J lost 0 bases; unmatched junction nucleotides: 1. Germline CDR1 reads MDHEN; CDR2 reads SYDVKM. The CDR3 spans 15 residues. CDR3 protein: CASSGTSGDSYEQYF. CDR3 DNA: TGTGCCAGCAGTGGGACTAGCGGGGACTCCTACGAGCAGTACTTC.

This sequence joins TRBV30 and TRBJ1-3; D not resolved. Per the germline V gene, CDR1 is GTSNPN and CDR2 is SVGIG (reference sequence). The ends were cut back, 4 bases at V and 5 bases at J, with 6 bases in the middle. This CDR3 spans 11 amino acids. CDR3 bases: TGTGCCTGGAACAGCAGAAACACCATATATTTT. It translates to CAWNSRNTIYF.

The chain's CDR3 is CASSDPQGNSGNTIYF. CDR3 DNA sequence: TGTGCCAGCAGTGATCCCCAGGGGAACTCTGGAAACACCATATATTTT. The rearrangement links TRBV6-1 to TRBJ1-3, with D tentatively TRBD1 (6 bases). V lost 3 bases to trimming and J lost 0 bases, with 12 bases between them. Germline CDR1 MNHNS, CDR2 SASEGT. The CDR3 spans 16 residues.

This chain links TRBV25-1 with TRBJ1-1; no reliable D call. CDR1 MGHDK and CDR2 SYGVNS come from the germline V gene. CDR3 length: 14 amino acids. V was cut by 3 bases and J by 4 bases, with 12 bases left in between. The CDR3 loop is CASSEYTEGTEAFF. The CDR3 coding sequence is TGTGCCAGCAGTGAGTACACGGAGGGCACTGAAGCTTTCTTT.

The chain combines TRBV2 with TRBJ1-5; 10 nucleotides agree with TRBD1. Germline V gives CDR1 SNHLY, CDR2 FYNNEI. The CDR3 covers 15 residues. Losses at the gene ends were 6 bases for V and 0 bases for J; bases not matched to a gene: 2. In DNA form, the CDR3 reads TGTGCCAGCAGGACAGGGGGCTATAGCAATCAGCCCCAGCATTTT. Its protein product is CASRTGGYSNQPQHF.

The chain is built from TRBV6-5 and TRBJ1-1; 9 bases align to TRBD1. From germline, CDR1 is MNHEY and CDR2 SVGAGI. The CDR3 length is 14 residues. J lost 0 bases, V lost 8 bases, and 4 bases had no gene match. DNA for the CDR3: TGTGCCAGCCAGACAGGGGGAATGAACACTGAAGCTTTCTTT. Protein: CASQTGGMNTEAFF.

CDR3 region: CASSLTGGSQEKLFF. DNA of the CDR3: TGTGCCAGCAGCTTGACAGGGGGGTCCCAAGAAAAACTGTTTTTT. The rearrangement uses TRBV7-6 and TRBJ1-4; 9 bases are a match to TRBD1. Germline V gives CDR1 SGHVS, CDR2 FNYEAQ. There are 15 residues in the CDR3. J gave up 8 bases and V 3 bases, and 7 bases lay outside the gene matches. Variable domain in full (rest from reference TRBV7-6 and TRBJ1-4): GAGVSQSPRYKVTKRGQDVALRCDPISGHVSLYWYRQALGQGPEFLTYFNYEAQQDKSGLPNDRFSAERPEGSISTLTIQRTEQRDSAMYRCASSLTGGSQEKLFFGSGTQLSVL.

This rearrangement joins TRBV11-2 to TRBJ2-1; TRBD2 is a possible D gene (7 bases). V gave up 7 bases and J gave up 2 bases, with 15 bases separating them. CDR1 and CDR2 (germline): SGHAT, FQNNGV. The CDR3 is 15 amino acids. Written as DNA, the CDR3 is TGTGCCAGCACCCGGGGGGCGGAAGCCTACAATGAGCAGTTCTTC. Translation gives CASTRGAEAYNEQFF.

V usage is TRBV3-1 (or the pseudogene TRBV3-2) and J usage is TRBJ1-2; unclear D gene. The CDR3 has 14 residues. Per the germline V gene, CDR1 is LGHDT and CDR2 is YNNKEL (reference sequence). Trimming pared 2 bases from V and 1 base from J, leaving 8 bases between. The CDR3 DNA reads TGTGCCAGCAGCCAACTGGCAAGTAACTATGGCTACACCTTC. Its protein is CASSQLASNYGYTF.

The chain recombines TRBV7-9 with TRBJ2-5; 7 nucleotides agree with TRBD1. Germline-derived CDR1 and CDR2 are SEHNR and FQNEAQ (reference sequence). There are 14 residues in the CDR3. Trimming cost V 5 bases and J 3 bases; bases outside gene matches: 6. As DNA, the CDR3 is TGTGCCAGCAGCATAACAGGGGCAAAAGAGACCCAGTACTTC. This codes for CASSITGAKETQYF.

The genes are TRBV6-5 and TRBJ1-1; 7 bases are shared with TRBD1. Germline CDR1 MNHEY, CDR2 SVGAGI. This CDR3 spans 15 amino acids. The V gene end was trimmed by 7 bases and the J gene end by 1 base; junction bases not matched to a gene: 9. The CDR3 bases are TGTGCCAGCACCAGGACAGGCGGCCAGAACACTGAAGCTTTCTTT. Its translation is CASTRTGGQNTEAFF.

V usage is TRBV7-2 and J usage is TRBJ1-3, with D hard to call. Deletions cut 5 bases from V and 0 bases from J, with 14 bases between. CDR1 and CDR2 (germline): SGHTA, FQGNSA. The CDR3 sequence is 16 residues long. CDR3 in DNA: TGTGCCAGCAGCCTCCGGGGAGGAAACTCTGGAAACACCATATATTTT. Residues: CASSLRGGNSGNTIYF.

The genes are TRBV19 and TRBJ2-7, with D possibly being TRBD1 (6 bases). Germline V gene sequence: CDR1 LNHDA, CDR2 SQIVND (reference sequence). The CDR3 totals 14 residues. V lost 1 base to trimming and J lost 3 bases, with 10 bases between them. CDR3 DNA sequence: TGTGCCAGTAGTATAGTCAGGGGCGACTACGAGCAGTACTTC. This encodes CASSIVRGDYEQYF.